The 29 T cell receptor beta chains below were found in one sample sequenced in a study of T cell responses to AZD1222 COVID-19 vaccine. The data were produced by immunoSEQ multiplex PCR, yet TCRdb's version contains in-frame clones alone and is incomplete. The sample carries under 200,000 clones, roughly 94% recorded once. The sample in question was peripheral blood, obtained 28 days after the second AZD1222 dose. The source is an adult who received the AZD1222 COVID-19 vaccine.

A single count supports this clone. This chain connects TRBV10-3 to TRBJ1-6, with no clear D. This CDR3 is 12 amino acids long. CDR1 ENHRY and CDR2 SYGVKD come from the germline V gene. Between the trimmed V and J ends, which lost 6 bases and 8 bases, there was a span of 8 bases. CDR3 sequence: CAISRGDSPLHF. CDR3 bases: TGTGCCATCAGCCGTGGGGATTCACCCCTCCACTTT.

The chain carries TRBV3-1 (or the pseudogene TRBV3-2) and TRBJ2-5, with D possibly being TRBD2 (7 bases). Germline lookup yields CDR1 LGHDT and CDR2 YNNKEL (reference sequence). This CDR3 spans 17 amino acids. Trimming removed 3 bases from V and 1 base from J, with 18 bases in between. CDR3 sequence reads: CASSHLGGGPAQETQYF. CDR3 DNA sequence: TGTGCCAGCAGCCACCTAGGGGGGGGGCCGGCCCAAGAGACCCAGTACTTC.

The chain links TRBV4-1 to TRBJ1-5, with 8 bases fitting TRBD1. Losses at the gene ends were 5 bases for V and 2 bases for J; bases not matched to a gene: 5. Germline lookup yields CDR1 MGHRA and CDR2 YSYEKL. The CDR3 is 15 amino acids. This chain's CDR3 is CASSVQGAGNQPQHF. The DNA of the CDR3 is TGCGCCAGCAGCGTTCAGGGGGCTGGCAATCAGCCCCAGCATTTT.

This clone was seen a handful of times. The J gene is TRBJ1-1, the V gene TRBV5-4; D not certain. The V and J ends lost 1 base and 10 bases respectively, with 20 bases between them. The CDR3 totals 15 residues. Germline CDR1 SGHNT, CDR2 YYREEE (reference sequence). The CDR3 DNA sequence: TGTGCCAGCAGCTTGATGGCTGGGCATCGGGAGGGAGCTTTCTTT. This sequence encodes CASSLMAGHREGAFF.

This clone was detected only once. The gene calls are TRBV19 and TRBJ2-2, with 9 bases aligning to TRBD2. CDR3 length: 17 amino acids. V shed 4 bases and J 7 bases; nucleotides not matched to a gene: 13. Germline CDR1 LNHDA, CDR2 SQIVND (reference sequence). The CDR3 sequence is CASSKFGTRGGGGELFF. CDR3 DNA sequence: TGTGCCAGTAGTAAATTTGGGACGCGGGGGGGCGGCGGGGAGCTGTTTTTT. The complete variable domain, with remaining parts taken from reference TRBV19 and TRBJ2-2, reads DGGITQSPKYLFRKEGQNVTLSCEQNLNHDAMYWYRQDPGQGLRLIYYSQIVNDFQKGDIAEGYSVSREKKESFPLTVTSAQKNPTAFYLCASSKFGTRGGGGELFFGEGSRLTVL.

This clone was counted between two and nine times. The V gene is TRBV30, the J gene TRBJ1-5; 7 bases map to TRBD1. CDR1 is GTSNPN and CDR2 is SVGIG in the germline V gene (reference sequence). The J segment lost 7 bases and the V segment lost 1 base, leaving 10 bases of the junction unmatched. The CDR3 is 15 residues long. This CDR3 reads CAWSGGQVLAQPQHF. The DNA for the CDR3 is TGTGCCTGGAGTGGAGGACAGGTCCTGGCCCAGCCCCAGCATTTT.

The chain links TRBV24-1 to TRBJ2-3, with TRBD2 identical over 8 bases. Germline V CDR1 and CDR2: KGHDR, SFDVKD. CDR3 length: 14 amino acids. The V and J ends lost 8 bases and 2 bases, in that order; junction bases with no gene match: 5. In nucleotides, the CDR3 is TGTGCCACCACCGGGACTAGTTTCACAGATACGCAGTATTTT. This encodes CATTGTSFTDTQYF.

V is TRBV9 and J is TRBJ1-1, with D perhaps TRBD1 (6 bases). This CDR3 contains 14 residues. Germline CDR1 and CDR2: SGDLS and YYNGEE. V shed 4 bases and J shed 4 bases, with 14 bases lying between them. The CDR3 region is CASSSYTGLTEAFF. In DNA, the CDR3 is TGTGCCAGCAGCTCATATACAGGGCTCACTGAAGCTTTCTTT. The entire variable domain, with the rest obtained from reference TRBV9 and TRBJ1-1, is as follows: DSGVTQTPKHLITATGQRVTLRCSPRSGDLSVYWYQQSLDQGLQFLIQYYNGEERAKGNILERFSAQQFPDLHSELNLSSLELGDSALYFCASSSYTGLTEAFFGQGTRLTVV.

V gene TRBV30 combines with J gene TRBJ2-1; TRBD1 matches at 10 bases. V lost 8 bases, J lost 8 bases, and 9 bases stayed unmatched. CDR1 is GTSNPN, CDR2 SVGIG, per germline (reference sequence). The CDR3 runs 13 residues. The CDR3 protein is CAGGTGVRDEQFF. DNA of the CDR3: TGTGCCGGCGGGACAGGGGTCAGGGATGAGCAGTTCTTC.

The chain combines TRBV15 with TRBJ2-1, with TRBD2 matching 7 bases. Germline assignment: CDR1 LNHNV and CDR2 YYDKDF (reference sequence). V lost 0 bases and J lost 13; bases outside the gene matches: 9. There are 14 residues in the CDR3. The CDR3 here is CATSRDPAGENQFF. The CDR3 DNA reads TGTGCCACCAGCAGAGATCCGGCGGGAGAGAACCAGTTCTTC.

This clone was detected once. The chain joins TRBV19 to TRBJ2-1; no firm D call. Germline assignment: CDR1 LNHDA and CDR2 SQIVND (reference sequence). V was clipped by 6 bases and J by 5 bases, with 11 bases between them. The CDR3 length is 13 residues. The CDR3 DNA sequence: TGTGCCAGTAGGCCAAGCTTAAACAATGAGCAGTTCTTC. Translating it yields CASRPSLNNEQFF.

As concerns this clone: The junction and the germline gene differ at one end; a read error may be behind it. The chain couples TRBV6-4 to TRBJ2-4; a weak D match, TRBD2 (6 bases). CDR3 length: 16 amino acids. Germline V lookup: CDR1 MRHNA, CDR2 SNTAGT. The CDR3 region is CASTDLSGRVKNIQYF. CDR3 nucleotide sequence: TGTGCCAGCACTGACCTGAGCGGGCGGGTCAAAAACATTCAGTACTTC.

For the CDR3, the DNA is TGTGCCAGCAGGGCTAGCGGGGAGACCCAGTACTTC. Protein sequence: CASRASGETQYF. This chain links TRBV6-5 with TRBJ2-5; TRBD2 agrees at 8 bases. With V trimmed by 6 bases and J by 5 bases, 2 bases remained unmatched. There are 12 residues in the CDR3. CDR1 and CDR2 from the germline V gene are MNHEY and SVGAGI.

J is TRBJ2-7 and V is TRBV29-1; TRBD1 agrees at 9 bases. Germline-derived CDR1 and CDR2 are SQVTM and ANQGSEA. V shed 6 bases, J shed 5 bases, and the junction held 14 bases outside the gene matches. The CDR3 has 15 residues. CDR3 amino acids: CSVAITTGGKNEQYF. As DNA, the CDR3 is TGCAGCGTCGCTATAACTACAGGGGGCAAGAACGAGCAGTACTTC.

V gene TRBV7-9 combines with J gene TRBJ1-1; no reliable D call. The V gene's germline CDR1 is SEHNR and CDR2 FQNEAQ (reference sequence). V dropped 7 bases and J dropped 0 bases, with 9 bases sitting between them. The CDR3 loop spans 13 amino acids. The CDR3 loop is CASTVTVNTEAFF. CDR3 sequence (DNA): TGTGCCAGCACCGTCACAGTGAACACTGAAGCTTTCTTT.

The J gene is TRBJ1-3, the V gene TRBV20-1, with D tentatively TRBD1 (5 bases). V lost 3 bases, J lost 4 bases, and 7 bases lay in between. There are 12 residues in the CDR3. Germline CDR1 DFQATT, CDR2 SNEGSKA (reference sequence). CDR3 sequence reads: CSASAGGNTIYF. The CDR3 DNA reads TGCAGTGCTAGTGCAGGGGGAAACACCATATATTTT.

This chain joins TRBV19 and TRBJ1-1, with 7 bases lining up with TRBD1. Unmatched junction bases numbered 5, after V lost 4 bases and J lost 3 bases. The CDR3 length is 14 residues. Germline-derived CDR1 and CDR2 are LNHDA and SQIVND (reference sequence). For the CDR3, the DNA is TGTGCCAGTAGTACACCTCAGGGGGACACTGAAGCTTTCTTT. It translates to CASSTPQGDTEAFF. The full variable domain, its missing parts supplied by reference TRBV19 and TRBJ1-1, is DGGITQSPKYLFRKEGQNVTLSCEQNLNHDAMYWYRQDPGQGLRLIYYSQIVNDFQKGDIAEGYSVSREKKESFPLTVTSAQKNPTAFYLCASSTPQGDTEAFFGQGTRLTVV.

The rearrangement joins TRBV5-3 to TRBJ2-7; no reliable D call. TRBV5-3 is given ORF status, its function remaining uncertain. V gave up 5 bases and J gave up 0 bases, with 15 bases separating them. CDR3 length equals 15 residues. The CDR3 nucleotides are TGTGCCAGAAGTTCCGGCGCGCCTAGCTCCTACGAGCAGTACTTC. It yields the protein CARSSGAPSSYEQYF.

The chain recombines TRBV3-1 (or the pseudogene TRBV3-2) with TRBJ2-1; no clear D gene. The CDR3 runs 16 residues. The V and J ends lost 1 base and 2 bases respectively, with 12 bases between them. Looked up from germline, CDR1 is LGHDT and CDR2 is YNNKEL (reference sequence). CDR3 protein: CASSQGTAPAYNEQFF. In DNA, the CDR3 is TGTGCCAGCAGCCAAGGCACCGCTCCCGCCTACAATGAGCAGTTCTTC.

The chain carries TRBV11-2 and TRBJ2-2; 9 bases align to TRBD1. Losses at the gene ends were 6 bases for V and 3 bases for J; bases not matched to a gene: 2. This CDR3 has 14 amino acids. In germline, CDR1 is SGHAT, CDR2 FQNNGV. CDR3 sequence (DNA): TGTGCCAGCAGTCGGACAGGGGACACCGGGGAGCTGTTTTTT. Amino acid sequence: CASSRTGDTGELFF.

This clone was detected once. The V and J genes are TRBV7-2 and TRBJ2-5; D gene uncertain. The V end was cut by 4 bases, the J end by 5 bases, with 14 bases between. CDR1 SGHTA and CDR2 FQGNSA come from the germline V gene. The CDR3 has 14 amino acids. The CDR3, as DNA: TGTGCCAGCAGCTCCGGGCGGCCTGGGGAGACCCAGTACTTC. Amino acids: CASSSGRPGETQYF.

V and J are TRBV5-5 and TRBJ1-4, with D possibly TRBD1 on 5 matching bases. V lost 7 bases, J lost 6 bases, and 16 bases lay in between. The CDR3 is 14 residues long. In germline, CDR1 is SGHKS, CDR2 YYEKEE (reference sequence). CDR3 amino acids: CASGAGYRDEKLFF. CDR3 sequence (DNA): TGTGCCAGCGGCGCAGGGTATAGGGATGAAAAACTGTTTTTT.

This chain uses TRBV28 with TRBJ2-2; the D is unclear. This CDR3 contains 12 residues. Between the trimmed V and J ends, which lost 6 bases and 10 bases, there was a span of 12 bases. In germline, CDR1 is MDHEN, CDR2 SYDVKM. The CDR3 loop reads CASRPDAVELFF. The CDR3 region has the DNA TGTGCCAGCAGACCCGACGCAGTGGAGCTGTTTTTT.

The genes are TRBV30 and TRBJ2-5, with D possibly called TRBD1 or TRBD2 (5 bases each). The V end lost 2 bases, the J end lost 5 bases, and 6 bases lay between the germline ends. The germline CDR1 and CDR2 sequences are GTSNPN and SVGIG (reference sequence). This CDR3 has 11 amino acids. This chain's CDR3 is CAWSWGETQYF. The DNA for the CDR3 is TGTGCCTGGAGTTGGGGGGAGACCCAGTACTTC.

The CDR3 DNA reads as TGTGCCAGCAGCCCAGGGGATAACTATGGCTACACCTTC. Amino acid sequence: CASSPGDNYGYTF. The chain employs TRBV12-3 or TRBV12-4 and TRBJ1-2, with D perhaps matching TRBD1 (6 bases). This CDR3 spans 13 amino acids. V was cut by 6 bases and J by 1 base, with 9 bases left in between.

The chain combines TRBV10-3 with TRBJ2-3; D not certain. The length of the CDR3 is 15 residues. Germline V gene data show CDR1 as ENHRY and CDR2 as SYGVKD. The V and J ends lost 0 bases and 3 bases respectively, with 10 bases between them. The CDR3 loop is CAISESGFGTDTQYF. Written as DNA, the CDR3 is TGTGCCATCAGTGAGTCGGGGTTCGGTACAGATACGCAGTATTTT.

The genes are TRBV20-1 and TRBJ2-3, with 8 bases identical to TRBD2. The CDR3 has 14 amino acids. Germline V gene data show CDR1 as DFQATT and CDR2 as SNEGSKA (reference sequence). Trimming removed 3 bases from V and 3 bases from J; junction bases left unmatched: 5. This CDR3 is CSASGGLVTDTQYF. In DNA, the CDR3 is TGCAGTGCTAGTGGGGGACTAGTAACAGATACGCAGTATTTT.

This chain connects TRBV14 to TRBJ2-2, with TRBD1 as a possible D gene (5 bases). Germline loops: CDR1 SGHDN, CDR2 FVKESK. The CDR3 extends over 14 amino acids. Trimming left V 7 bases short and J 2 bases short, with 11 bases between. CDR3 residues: CASTGRENTGELFF. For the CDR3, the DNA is TGTGCCAGCACGGGCAGGGAAAACACCGGGGAGCTGTTTTTT.

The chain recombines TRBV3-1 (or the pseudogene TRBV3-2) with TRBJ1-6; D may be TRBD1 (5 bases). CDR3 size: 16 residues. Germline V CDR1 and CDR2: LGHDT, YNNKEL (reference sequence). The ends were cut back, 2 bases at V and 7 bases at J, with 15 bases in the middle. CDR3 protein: CASSQRRDRGNSPLHF. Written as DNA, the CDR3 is TGTGCCAGCAGCCAAAGGCGAGACAGAGGAAATTCACCCCTCCACTTT.